The T cell receptor (beta chain) under discussion was sequenced for a study of shared clonotypes between healthy human individuals (dated by TCRdb to the early 2020s). Context from the whole study: The cohort included three men and a couple of women between 18 and 49 years of age. Libraries were prepared and TCR repertoires were sequenced by different laboratories using diverse techniques, in order to increase sequencing depth and limit assay-specific biases. Between about 0.9 and 8.9 billion PBMCs per donor were obtained by leukapheresis. For each donor, three plates each were used for CD4 naive and CD4 memory, two plates were used for CD8 naive, and one plate was used for CD8 memory. The study deeply sequenced blood TCR repertoires of five healthy adults to estimate repertoire size and the extent of clonotype sharing between individuals. Findings and caveats that apply to the study as a whole: Rarefaction of sorted-subset datasets indicated incomplete sequencing despite the large sequencing depth. Sampling was restricted to blood, and TCR repertoires in tissues likely differ from the TCR repertoires found in blood. Because the study included a small number of donors, the genetic and exposure-history diversity represented was limited. Naive subsets generally had larger estimated clonotype richness than memory subsets. About 4.5% of naive CD4, 3% to 4% of naive CD8, 2% to 2.5% of memory CD4, and around 0.4% of memory CD8 clonotypes were shared across four donors. Higher generation probabilities were observed for clonotypes shared by all four sorted-subset donors than for non-shared clonotypes. Based on pairwise subsampling, the degree of clonotype sharing among donors was expected to be affected by sequencing depth.

In regard to this clone: The clone's antigen remains unknown. The sample holds no much larger clone one base away, and base qualities are not on file.

TCR CDR3 regions were amplified from genomic DNA by multiplex PCR using the deep immunoSEQ assay. Genomic DNA extracted from each cell subset was distributed evenly over all wells of several immunoSEQ 96-well plates, and each plate served as one replicate. For sorted subsets, around 200 ng genomic DNA, equal to about 30,000 T cell genomes, was loaded into each replicate PCR. Purified libraries were quantified with a Qubit 3.0 fluorometer, sized on a Bioanalyzer 2100, and re-quantified with the KAPA Library Quantification kit. Every immunoSEQ 96-well plate was sequenced on a separate single-read 150-cycle Illumina NextSeq 550 flow cell. The original methods were these. The immunoSEQ output contained only junctional sequences without quality scores, so filtering could not match that applied to full-length reads. To assign V/J genes and CDR3, sequences were annotated against IMGT germline references using PyIR, a Python wrapper for IgBLAST v1.9. Reads with weak V/J assignments (E-value above 1e-6), missing CDR3, stop codons, out-of-frame junctions, or ambiguous translated residues were removed. V3J clonotypes were defined as sequences sharing an identical inferred V gene, J gene, and CDR3 amino acid sequence. Percentage overlap between repertoires was calculated by dividing the number of shared unique clonotypes by the size of the smaller repertoire. Three approaches were used to assess repertoire richness: RTK rarefaction, the Chao1 estimator, and Recon v2.1 estimates of unobserved clonotypes. OLGA was used to compute generation probabilities for all TCRbeta clonotypes that the gDNA method yielded from a few donors. Here the immuneACCESS table is served through TCRdb, limited to in-frame sequences with V and J called. Missing clones are a known gap in these copies; in checked studies unresolved V genes cover under half, and the rest lacks a known reason. V and J calls and clone size are copied from that table; D and trimming were computed from the DNA. The sample has 2 million to 3 million clones on record, approximately 94% of them singletons. The ten largest clones capture approximately 0.35% of the sample.

CDR1 and CDR2 were assigned from the germline V gene as SGHVS and FQNEAQ. The CDR3 runs 14 residues from the cysteine to the phenylalanine. The sequence is cut down to CDR3 DNA, 42 bases in frame from base 1. Trimming removed 5 bases from V and 3 bases from J, leaving 11 bases between the germline ends. Healthy HIV-negative adults with no recently reported acute infections or vaccinations were included as donors. Every donor was a Caucasian adult residing in Nashville, Tennessee, USA. CD4+ T cells were enriched through magnetic negative selection, after which naive cells were positively selected on CD45RA and the remaining negative fraction served as the memory subset. Blood was obtained by leukapheresis, after which PBMCs were separated by Ficoll-Histopaque density gradient centrifugation and cryopreserved in liquid nitrogen vapor phase. Purity and quantity of every magnetically sorted T cell population were checked by analytical flow cytometry. Genomic DNA was isolated from every sorted fraction and measured by UV absorbance on a Nanodrop 2000c.

The rearrangement combines TRBV7-8 with TRBJ2-1; possibly the D gene is TRBD2, per 5 matching bases. This TCR was sampled from a man aged 18 to 29 in good health. Some clones in this sample may be carry-over from other donors' samples. The sample consisted of naive CD4+ T cells from PBMCs. Interpreted using the paper, the cell subset or site label stands for: CD45RA+ positively selected. CDR3 sequence: CASSVGDYYNEQFF. The nucleotides read TGTGCCAGCAGCGTCGGGGATTACTACAATGAGCAGTTCTTC.